These 24 T cell receptor beta chains originate from one sample sequenced in a study of prognosis after radiotherapy for stage I lung cancer. Multiplex PCR in two rounds served to amplify TCR beta CDR3 from genomic DNA. TRBV and TRBJ genes each had their own specific primers in first-round PCR. TCRdb itself ran the multiplex PCR reads through MiXCR, one entry per CDR3 protein. The sample has more than 11,000 distinct CDR3 sequences, roughly 50% seen once. This specimen consisted of PBMCs, obtained before or after stereotactic body radiation therapy (not recorded which). The receptors stem from a donor over 45 with non-small cell lung cancer.

This clonotype was counted at least ten times. The CDR3 DNA reads TGTGCCAGCAGTTCCGGGACAGGGGCCGGGGAGCTGTTTTTT. Translated: CASSSGTGAGELFF. This chain connects TRBV12-3 or TRBV12-4 to TRBJ2-2, with 10 bases that match TRBD1. The junction had 2 bases not matched to a gene; V was cut back by 4 bases and J by 6 bases. The CDR3 spans 14 residues.

In regard to this clonotype: A far larger clone is off by one base, so a read error is likely. V gene TRBV6-9 combines with J gene TRBJ1-3, with D uncertain. Looked up from germline, CDR1 is MNHGY and CDR2 is SVAAGI. V was shortened by 10 bases and J by 3 bases, with 16 bases between the two germline ends. The CDR3 loop spans 14 amino acids. CDR3 nucleotide sequence: TGTGCCACCATACGGGGTGCGTGTGGAAACACCATATATTTT. It codes for CATIRGACGNTIYF.

This clonotype is deemed medium-sized. The J gene is TRBJ2-7, the V gene TRBV28, with unresolved D. Trimming shortened V by 2 bases and J by 3 bases, and 5 bases separated the two germline ends. The CDR3 is 12 residues long. Looked up from germline, CDR1 is MDHEN and CDR2 is SYDVKM. The DNA of the CDR3 is TGTGCCAGCAGTTTAAGTGGCTACGAGCAGTACTTC. Residues: CASSLSGYEQYF.

The rearrangement joins TRBV27 to TRBJ2-1; TRBD1 matches at 10 bases. In germline, CDR1 is MNHEY, CDR2 SMNVEV (reference sequence). The V segment lost 3 bases and the J segment 9 bases; nucleotides outside the gene matches: 17. The CDR3 sequence is 18 residues long. The CDR3: CASSLVPPGTGAIGEQFF. The CDR3 DNA reads TGTGCCAGCAGTTTGGTCCCCCCCGGGACAGGGGCGATTGGTGAGCAGTTCTTC.

Many counts were recorded for this clonotype. The chain joins TRBV20-1 to TRBJ2-2; D is undetermined. The CDR3 has 14 amino acids. Germline V gene data show CDR1 as DFQATT and CDR2 as SNEGSKA (reference sequence). V lost 6 bases to trimming and J lost 1 base, with 12 bases between them. The DNA of the CDR3 is TGCAGTGCCATAGATACCGAGAACACCGGGGAGCTGTTTTTT. This codes for CSAIDTENTGELFF.

This clonotype was recorded at least ten times. The chain couples TRBV9 to TRBJ1-3; no firm D call. Trimming removed 0 bases at V and 4 bases at J, with 2 bases between. Germline V lookup: CDR1 SGDLS, CDR2 YYNGEE. The CDR3 extends over 12 amino acids. CDR3 loop: CASSVDGNTIYF. The CDR3 bases are TGTGCCAGCAGCGTAGACGGAAACACCATATATTTT.

This clonotype was counted at least ten times. The V call is TRBV5-1, the J call TRBJ2-5, with TRBD1 identical over 9 bases. V shed 2 bases and J 5 bases; nucleotides not matched to a gene: 4. Germline V gene lookup returns CDR1 SGHRS and CDR2 YFSETQ. The CDR3 covers 14 residues. CDR3 residues: CASSFGTGMETQYF. CDR3 sequence (DNA): TGCGCCAGCAGCTTCGGGACAGGGATGGAGACCCAGTACTTC.

The chain combines TRBV12-3 or TRBV12-4 with TRBJ2-2, with TRBD2 matching over 14 bases. Losses at the gene ends were 7 bases for V and 6 bases for J; bases not matched to a gene: 4. The CDR3 loop spans 15 amino acids. The CDR3 DNA reads TGTGCCAGCACTTGGACTAGCGGGAGGTCCGGGGAGCTGTTTTTT. As protein: CASTWTSGRSGELFF.

This clonotype is categorized as medium-sized (0.01 to 0.1%). The chain is built from TRBV15 and TRBJ2-7; TRBD1 is a possible D gene (6 bases). Germline V gene sequence: CDR1 LNHNV, CDR2 YYDKDF (reference sequence). Trimming took 1 base from V and 0 from J, leaving 10 bases between them. The CDR3 runs to 15 residues. CDR3 DNA sequence: TGTGCCACCAGCAGAGTTGCGGACAGCTCCTACGAGCAGTACTTC. Its protein product is CATSRVADSSYEQYF. Variable domain in full (rest from reference TRBV15 and TRBJ2-7): DAMVIQNPRYQVTQFGKPVTLSCSQTLNHNVMYWYQQKSSQAPKLLFHYYDKDFNNEADTPDNFQSRRPNTSFCFLDIRSPGLGDTAMYLCATSRVADSSYEQYFGPGTRLTVT.

This clonotype occurred once. The chain employs TRBV9 and TRBJ1-3; perhaps TRBD1 as D (5 bases). Trimming cost V 0 bases and J 4 bases, with 11 bases left between them. Germline CDR1 reads SGDLS; CDR2 reads YYNGEE. The CDR3 is 15 amino acids. CDR3 DNA sequence: TGTGCCAGCAGCGTAGCGGCAGGGAGGGGAAACACCATATATTTT. It is translated as CASSVAAGRGNTIYF. Based on the CDR3 plus reference TRBV9 and TRBJ1-3, the full variable domain is DSGVTQTPKHLITATGQRVTLRCSPRSGDLSVYWYQQSLDQGLQFLIQYYNGEERAKGNILERFSAQQFPDLHSELNLSSLELGDSALYFCASSVAAGRGNTIYFGEGSWLTVV.

In this sample, this clonotype turned up once. This chain joins TRBV5-4 and TRBJ2-7; possibly TRBD1 for D (6 bases). Germline V gene data show CDR1 as SGHNT and CDR2 as YYREEE (reference sequence). V lost 3 bases, J lost 3 bases, and 13 bases lay in between. The CDR3 is 14 amino acids. The CDR3 region has the DNA TGTGCCAGCAGCTCGGAAAAGGGGGACTACGAGCAGTACTTC. Its protein is CASSSEKGDYEQYF.

Of note for this clonotype: A clone one base away is much larger, so this may be a read error. CDR3 sequence reads: CASSVGEGVATDTQYF. CDR3 sequence (DNA): TGTGCCAGCAGCGTAGGCGAGGGGGTGGCCACAGATACGCAGTATTTT. V and J are TRBV9 and TRBJ2-3, with D possibly matching TRBD1 (6 bases). The V gene lost 0 bases and the J gene lost 2 bases, with 13 bases spanning the gap. Germline assignment: CDR1 SGDLS and CDR2 YYNGEE. The CDR3 covers 16 residues.

The chain uses TRBV7-9 and TRBJ2-7; D is perhaps TRBD2 (6 bases). Germline V gene sequence: CDR1 SEHNR, CDR2 FQNEAQ (reference sequence). CDR3 size: 14 residues. The V gene lost 6 bases and the J gene lost 3 bases, with 15 bases spanning the gap. This chain's CDR3 is CASRERGLLYEQYF. CDR3 coding DNA: TGTGCCAGCAGAGAAAGGGGACTCCTCTACGAGCAGTACTTC. Complete variable domain (other parts from reference TRBV7-9 and TRBJ2-7): DTGVSQNPRHKITKRGQNVTFRCDPISEHNRLYWYRQTLGQGPEFLTYFQNEAQLEKSRLLSDRFSAERPKGSFSTLEIQRTEQGDSAMYLCASRERGLLYEQYFGPGTRLTVT.

The chain joins TRBV19 to TRBJ2-7; 7 nucleotides align to TRBD2. Germline trimming cut 7 bases from V and 6 bases from J; bases unmatched to any gene: 9. Per germline, CDR1 LNHDA and CDR2 SQIVND (reference sequence). The CDR3 runs 13 residues. The CDR3 is CASTTSGTGEQYF. The CDR3 DNA reads as TGTGCCAGTACGACAAGCGGGACCGGCGAGCAGTACTTC. The variable domain in full, completed from reference TRBV19 and TRBJ2-7, reads DGGITQSPKYLFRKEGQNVTLSCEQNLNHDAMYWYRQDPGQGLRLIYYSQIVNDFQKGDIAEGYSVSREKKESFPLTVTSAQKNPTAFYLCASTTSGTGEQYFGPGTRLTVT.

This clonotype was counted many times. J is TRBJ2-2 and V is TRBV10-3, with TRBD2 matching over 8 bases. The CDR3 length is 15 residues. CDR1 is ENHRY, CDR2 SYGVKD, per germline. With 8 bases clipped from V and 4 bases from J, the junction kept 9 bases outside the gene matches. CDR3 in amino acids: CAISKVAGGTGELFF. The DNA of the CDR3 is TGTGCCATCTCTAAGGTGGCGGGGGGCACCGGGGAGCTGTTTTTT.

This clonotype was seen at least ten times. This chain uses TRBV10-3 with TRBJ2-5; D ambiguous. The CDR3 runs 17 residues. Trimming left V 3 bases short and J 5 bases short, with 22 bases between. CDR1 ENHRY and CDR2 SYGVKD come from the germline V gene. This CDR3 reads CAISEIILRSAEETQYF. The CDR3 coding sequence is TGTGCCATCAGTGAAATTATACTTCGTTCGGCGGAGGAGACCCAGTACTTC.

The V call is TRBV6-9, the J call TRBJ2-7; a weak D match, TRBD2 (6 bases). Trimming left V 3 bases short and J 6 bases short, with 15 bases between. CDR1 and CDR2 from the germline V gene are MNHGY and SVAAGI. This CDR3 region has 14 residues. The CDR3: CASSYNRGTGEQYF. The CDR3 bases are TGTGCCAGCAGTTACAACCGGGGGACGGGCGAGCAGTACTTC.

Comment on this clonotype: This is likely an artifact of a read error, given a far larger clone one base away. The rearrangement uses TRBV6-8 and TRBJ1-2; 9 nucleotides match TRBD1. Germline CDR1 is MNHGY and CDR2 is SAAAGT. V dropped 6 bases and J dropped 10; count of bases not matched to a gene: 15. The CDR3 runs 15 residues. The CDR3 DNA is TGTGCCAGCAGCCGGGCGGGACAGGGTTGGAGCGTCTACACCTTC. This gives the protein CASSRAGQGWSVYTF.

Regarding this clonotype: A far bigger clonotype differs at one base, so this is likely a read error. The chain links TRBV6-6 to TRBJ2-7; 8 nucleotides match TRBD2. Germline-derived CDR1 and CDR2 are MNHNY and SVGAGI (reference sequence). Trimming took 2 bases from V and 2 from J; bases not matched to a gene: 5. The CDR3 totals 15 residues. The DNA of the CDR3 is TGTGCCAGCAGTTACGCGAGCGGGAGTGCCTACGAGCAGTACTTC. It encodes CASSYASGSAYEQYF.

The CDR3 region has the DNA TGCAGTGCTAGAGGGGCAGGGCGGGTACTTTCACCCCTCCACTTT. Translated: CSARGAGRVLSPLHF. The chain uses TRBV20-1 and TRBJ1-6; possibly TRBD1 for D (5 bases). V was shortened by 1 base and J by 9 bases, with 16 bases between the two germline ends. Germline CDR1 is DFQATT and CDR2 is SNEGSKA (reference sequence). CDR3 length equals 15 residues.

The chain links TRBV20-1 to TRBJ2-5; unclear D gene. The V end was cut by 3 bases, the J end by 3 bases, with 17 bases between. The CDR3 length is 15 residues. Germline values: CDR1 DFQATT, CDR2 SNEGSKA (reference sequence). The CDR3 protein is CSASIFNAGEETQYF. CDR3 DNA: TGCAGTGCTAGTATTTTCAACGCTGGGGAAGAGACCCAGTACTTC.

The V gene is TRBV28, the J gene TRBJ2-1; 14 positions agree with TRBD2. Per the germline V gene, CDR1 is MDHEN and CDR2 is SYDVKM. The CDR3 has 15 residues. The CDR3 sequence is CARSPPGLAGEGQFF. In DNA, the CDR3 is TGTGCAAGAAGTCCCCCGGGACTAGCGGGAGAGGGGCAGTTCTTC. Full variable domain (outside the CDR3, taken from reference TRBV28 and TRBJ2-1): DVKVTQSSRYLVKRTGEKVFLECVQDMDHENMFWYRQDPGLGLRLIYFSYDVKMKEKGDIPEGYSVSREKKERFSLILESASTNQTSMYLCARSPPGLAGEGQFFGPGTRLTVL.

This clonotype was recorded at least ten times. This chain connects TRBV30 to TRBJ1-1; tentative D call: TRBD1 (6 bases). Trimming cost V 0 bases and J 5 bases, with 13 bases left between them. Germline lookup yields CDR1 GTSNPN and CDR2 SVGIG (reference sequence). The CDR3 has 14 residues. The CDR3 DNA sequence: TGTGCCTGGAGTGTAGGGGGGTCGCTTACTGAAGCTTTCTTT. It encodes CAWSVGGSLTEAFF.

This chain connects TRBV4-1 to TRBJ1-5; no reliable D call. This CDR3 is built from 15 residues. Between the trimmed V and J ends, which lost 6 bases and 14 bases, there was a span of 26 bases. The germline gives CDR1 MGHRA, CDR2 YSYEKL. CDR3 sequence (DNA): TGCGCCAGCAGTCTTTTGGAGGGTAGCAATCAGCACAAGCATTTT. The encoded protein is CASSLLEGSNQHKHF.